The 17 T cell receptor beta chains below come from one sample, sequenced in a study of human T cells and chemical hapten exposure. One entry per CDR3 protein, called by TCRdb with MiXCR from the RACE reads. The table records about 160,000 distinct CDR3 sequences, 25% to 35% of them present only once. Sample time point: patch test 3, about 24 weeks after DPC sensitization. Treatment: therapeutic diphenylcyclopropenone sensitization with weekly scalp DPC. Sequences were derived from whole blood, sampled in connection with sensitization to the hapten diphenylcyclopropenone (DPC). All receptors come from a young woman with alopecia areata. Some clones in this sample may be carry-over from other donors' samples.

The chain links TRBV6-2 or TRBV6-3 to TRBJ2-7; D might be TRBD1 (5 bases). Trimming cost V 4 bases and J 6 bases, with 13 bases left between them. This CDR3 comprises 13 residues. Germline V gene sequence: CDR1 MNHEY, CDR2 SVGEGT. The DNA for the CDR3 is TGTGCCAGCAGTTCCTTCCCAGGGCCCGAGCAGTACTTC. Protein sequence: CASSSFPGPEQYF.

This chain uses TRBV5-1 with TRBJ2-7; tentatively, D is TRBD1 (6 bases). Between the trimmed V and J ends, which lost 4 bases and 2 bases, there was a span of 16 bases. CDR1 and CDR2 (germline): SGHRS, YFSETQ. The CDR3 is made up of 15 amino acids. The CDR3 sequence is CASSPEGGRAYEQYF. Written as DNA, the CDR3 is TGCGCCAGCAGCCCCGAAGGGGGAAGGGCCTACGAGCAGTACTTC.

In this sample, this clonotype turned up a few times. The chain's CDR3 is CASLTPVSGNTIYF. The CDR3 DNA sequence: TGTGCCAGCTTGACACCAGTCTCTGGAAACACCATATATTTT. V usage is TRBV2 and J usage is TRBJ1-3; no clear D. The length of the CDR3 is 14 residues. V shed 8 bases and J shed 0 bases, with 11 bases lying between them. Germline V gene lookup returns CDR1 SNHLY and CDR2 FYNNEI.

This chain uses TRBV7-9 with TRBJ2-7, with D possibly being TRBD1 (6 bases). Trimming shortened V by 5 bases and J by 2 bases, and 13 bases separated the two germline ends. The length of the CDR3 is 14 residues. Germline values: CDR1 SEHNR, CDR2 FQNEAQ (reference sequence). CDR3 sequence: CASSKGDGAYEQYF. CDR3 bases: TGTGCCAGCAGCAAGGGGGACGGAGCCTACGAGCAGTACTTC.

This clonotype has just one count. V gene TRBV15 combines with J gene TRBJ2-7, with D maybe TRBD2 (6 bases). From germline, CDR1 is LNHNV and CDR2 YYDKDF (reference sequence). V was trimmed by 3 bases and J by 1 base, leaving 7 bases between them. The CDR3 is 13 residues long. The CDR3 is CATSRRGSYEQYF. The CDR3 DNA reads TGTGCCACCAGCAGGCGGGGATCCTACGAGCAGTACTTC.

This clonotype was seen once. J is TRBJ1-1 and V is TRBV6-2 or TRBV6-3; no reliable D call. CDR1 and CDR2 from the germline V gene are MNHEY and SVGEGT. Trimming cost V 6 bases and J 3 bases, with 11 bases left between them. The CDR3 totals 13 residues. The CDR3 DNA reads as TGTGCCAGCAGGACGACGGGATACACTGAAGCTTTCTTT. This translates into CASRTTGYTEAFF.

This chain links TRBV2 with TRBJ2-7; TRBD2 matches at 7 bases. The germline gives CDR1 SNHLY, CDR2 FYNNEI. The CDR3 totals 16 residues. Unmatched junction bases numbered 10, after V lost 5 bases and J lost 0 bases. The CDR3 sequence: CASSLLARLASYEQYF. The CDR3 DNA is TGTGCCAGCAGTTTACTTGCCCGACTAGCCTCCTACGAGCAGTACTTC. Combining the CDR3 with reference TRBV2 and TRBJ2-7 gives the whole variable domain EPEVTQTPSHQVTQMGQEVILRCVPISNHLYFYWYRQILGQKVEFLVSFYNNEISEKSEIFDDQFSVERPDGSNFTLKIRSTKLEDSAMYFCASSLLARLASYEQYFGPGTRLTVT.

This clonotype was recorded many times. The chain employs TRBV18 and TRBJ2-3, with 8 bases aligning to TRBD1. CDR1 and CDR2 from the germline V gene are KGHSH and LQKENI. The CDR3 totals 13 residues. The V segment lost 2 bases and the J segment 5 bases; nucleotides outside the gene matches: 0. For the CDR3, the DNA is TGTGCCAGCTCACCAACAGGGGGAGATACGCAGTATTTT. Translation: CASSPTGGDTQYF. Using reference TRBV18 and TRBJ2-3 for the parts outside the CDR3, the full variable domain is NAGVMQNPRHLVRRRGQEARLRCSPMKGHSHVYWYRQLPEEGLKFMVYLQKENIIDESGMPKERFSAEFPKEGPSILRIQQVVRGDSAAYFCASSPTGGDTQYFGPGTRLTVL.

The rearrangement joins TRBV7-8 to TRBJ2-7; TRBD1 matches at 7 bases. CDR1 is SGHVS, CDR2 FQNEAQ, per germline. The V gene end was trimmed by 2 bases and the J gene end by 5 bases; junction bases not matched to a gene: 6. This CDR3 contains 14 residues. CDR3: CASSLKGARDEQYF. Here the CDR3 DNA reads TGTGCCAGCAGCTTAAAGGGGGCGCGGGACGAGCAGTACTTC.

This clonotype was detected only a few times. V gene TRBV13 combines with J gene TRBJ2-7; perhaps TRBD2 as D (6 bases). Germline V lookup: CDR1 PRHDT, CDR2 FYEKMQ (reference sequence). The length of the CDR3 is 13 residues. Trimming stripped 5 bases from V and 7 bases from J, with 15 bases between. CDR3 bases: TGTGCCAGCAGCCTCGGGACTTTGAGGGAGCAGTACTTC. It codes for CASSLGTLREQYF.

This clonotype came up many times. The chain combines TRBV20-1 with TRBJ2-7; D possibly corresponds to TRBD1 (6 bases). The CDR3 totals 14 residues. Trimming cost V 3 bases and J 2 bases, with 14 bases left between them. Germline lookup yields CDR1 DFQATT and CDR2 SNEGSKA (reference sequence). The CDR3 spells CSARNLQGTYEQYF. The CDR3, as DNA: TGCAGTGCTAGGAATCTGCAGGGGACCTACGAGCAGTACTTC.

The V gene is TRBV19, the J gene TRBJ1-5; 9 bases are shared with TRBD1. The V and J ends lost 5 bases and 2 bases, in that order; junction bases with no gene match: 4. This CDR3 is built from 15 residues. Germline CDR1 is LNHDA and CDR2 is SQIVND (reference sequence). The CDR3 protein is CASSSQGAGNQPQHF. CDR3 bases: TGTGCCAGTAGTTCACAGGGGGCGGGCAATCAGCCCCAGCATTTT.

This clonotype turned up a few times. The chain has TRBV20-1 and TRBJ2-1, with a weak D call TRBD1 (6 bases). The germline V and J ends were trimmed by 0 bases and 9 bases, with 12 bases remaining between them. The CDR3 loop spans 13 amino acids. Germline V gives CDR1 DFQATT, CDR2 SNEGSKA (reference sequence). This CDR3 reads CSAREWTVSEQFF. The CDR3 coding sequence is TGCAGTGCTAGAGAGTGGACAGTCAGTGAGCAGTTCTTC.

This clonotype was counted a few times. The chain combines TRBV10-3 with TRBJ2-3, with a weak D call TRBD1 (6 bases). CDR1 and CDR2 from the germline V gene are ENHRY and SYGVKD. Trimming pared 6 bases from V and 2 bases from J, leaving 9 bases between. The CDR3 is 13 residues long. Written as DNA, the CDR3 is TGTGCCATCAGGGACAGTTACACAGATACGCAGTATTTT. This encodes CAIRDSYTDTQYF.

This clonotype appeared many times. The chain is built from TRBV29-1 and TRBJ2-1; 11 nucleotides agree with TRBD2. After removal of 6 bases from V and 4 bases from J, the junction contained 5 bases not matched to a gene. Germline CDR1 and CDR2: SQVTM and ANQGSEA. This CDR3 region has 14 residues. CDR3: CSVVGLAGYNEQFF. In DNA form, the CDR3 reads TGCAGCGTGGTTGGACTAGCGGGTTACAATGAGCAGTTCTTC.

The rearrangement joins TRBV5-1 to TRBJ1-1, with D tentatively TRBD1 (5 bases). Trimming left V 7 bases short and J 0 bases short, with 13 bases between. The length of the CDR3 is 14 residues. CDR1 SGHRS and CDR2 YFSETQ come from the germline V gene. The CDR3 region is CASVGEGMNTEAFF. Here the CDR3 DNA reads TGCGCCAGCGTGGGGGAAGGGATGAACACTGAAGCTTTCTTT. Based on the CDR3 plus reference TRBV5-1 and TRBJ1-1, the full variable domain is KAGVTQTPRYLIKTRGQQVTLSCSPISGHRSVSWYQQTPGQGLQFLFEYFSETQRNKGNFPGRFSGRQFSNSRSEMNVSTLELGDSALYLCASVGEGMNTEAFFGQGTRLTVV.

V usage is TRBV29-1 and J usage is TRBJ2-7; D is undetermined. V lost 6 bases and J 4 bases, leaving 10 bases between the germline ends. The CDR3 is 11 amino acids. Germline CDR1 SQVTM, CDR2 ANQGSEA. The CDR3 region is CSVATGYEQYF. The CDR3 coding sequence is TGCAGCGTCGCGACCGGATACGAGCAGTACTTC.